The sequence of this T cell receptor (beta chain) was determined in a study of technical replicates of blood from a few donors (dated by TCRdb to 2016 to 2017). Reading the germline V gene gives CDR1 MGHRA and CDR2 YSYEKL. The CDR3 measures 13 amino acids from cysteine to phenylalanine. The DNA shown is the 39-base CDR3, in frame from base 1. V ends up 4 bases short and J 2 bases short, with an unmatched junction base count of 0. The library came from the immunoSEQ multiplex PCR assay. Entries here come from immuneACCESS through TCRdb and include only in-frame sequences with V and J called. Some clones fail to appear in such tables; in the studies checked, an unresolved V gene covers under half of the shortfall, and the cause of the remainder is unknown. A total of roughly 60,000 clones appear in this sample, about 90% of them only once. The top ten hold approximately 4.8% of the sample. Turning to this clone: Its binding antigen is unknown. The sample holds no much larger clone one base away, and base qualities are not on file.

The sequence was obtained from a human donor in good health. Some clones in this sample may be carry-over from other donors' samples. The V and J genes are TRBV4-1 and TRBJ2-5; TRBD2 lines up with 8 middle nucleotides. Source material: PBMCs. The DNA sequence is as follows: TGCGCCAGCAGCCCGGGGGGGCAAGAGACCCAGTACTTC. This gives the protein CASSPGGQETQYF.